The 29 T cell receptor beta chains given below trace back to one sample, sequenced in a study of T cells after yellow fever vaccination. TCRdb redid the calling of the 5' RACE reads with MiXCR, one entry per CDR3 protein. The sample has hundreds of thousands of distinct CDR3 sequences, around 21% seen once; the top ten hold 14%. The sequences come from PBMCs, collected 15 days after the yellow fever booster vaccination. Receptors were obtained from a man younger than 40 who received the YFV17D yellow fever vaccine.

The CDR3 DNA reads as TGTGCCAGCAGTCCGCACCCGGGCAATCAGCCCCAGCATTTT. This codes for CASSPHPGNQPQHF. This chain joins TRBV6-1 and TRBJ1-5; D unresolved. Germline assignment: CDR1 MNHNS and CDR2 SASEGT. The CDR3 is 14 amino acids. V was shortened by 5 bases and J by 2 bases, with 10 bases between the two germline ends.

This clonotype turned up a few times. This chain connects TRBV25-1 to TRBJ2-4; no definite D call. Germline V gene lookup returns CDR1 MGHDK and CDR2 SYGVNS. This CDR3 comprises 14 residues. The germline V and J ends were trimmed by 4 bases and 4 bases, with 11 bases remaining between them. CDR3 region: CASSAPGNKNIQYF. The CDR3 coding sequence is TGTGCCAGCAGTGCCCCGGGCAATAAAAACATTCAGTACTTC.

This clonotype has a handful of counts. The rearrangement links TRBV19 to TRBJ1-5; possible D gene TRBD1, 6 bases. The V end was cut by 10 bases, the J end by 3 bases, with 10 bases between. CDR3 length: 12 amino acids. Germline CDR1 and CDR2: LNHDA and SQIVND (reference sequence). The CDR3 nucleotides read TGTGCCAATGACAGGTACAATCAGCCCCAGCATTTT. This encodes CANDRYNQPQHF. Together with reference TRBV19 and TRBJ1-5, the CDR3 gives the full variable domain: DGGITQSPKYLFRKEGQNVTLSCEQNLNHDAMYWYRQDPGQGLRLIYYSQIVNDFQKGDIAEGYSVSREKKESFPLTVTSAQKNPTAFYLCANDRYNQPQHFGDGTRLSIL.

The chain carries TRBV29-1 and TRBJ2-7; 7 bases align to TRBD2. The CDR3 contains 14 residues. J gave up 2 bases and V 6 bases, and 10 bases lay outside the gene matches. CDR1 and CDR2 from the germline V gene are SQVTM and ANQGSEA. The DNA for the CDR3 is TGCAGCGTGGGTGGGCTAGCGGCTACCTACGAGCAGTACTTC. Translating gives CSVGGLAATYEQYF.

The chain recombines TRBV23-1 with TRBJ2-1; 11 nucleotides line up with TRBD2. TRBV23-1 is filed as an ORF, its function uncertain. The CDR3 covers 16 residues. J was trimmed by 3 bases and V by 6 bases; bases with no gene match: 7. CDR3 nucleotides: TGCGCCAGCAGCCGTGGACTAGCGGGCAGCTACAATGAGCAGTTCTTC. As protein: CASSRGLAGSYNEQFF.

V usage is TRBV6-6 and J usage is TRBJ1-2; D ambiguous. V lost 6 bases to trimming and J lost 7 bases, with 12 bases between them. The CDR3 is made up of 12 amino acids. In germline, CDR1 is MNHNY, CDR2 SVGAGI (reference sequence). CDR3 loop: CASSPVDSGYTF. Here the CDR3 DNA reads TGTGCCAGCAGCCCGGTGGACTCTGGCTACACCTTC.

The chain couples TRBV5-1 to TRBJ2-1, with 10 bases aligning to TRBD2. The germline V gene encodes CDR1 SGHRS and CDR2 YFSETQ. V lost 4 bases and J lost 8; bases outside the gene matches: 9. The CDR3 length is 15 residues. The CDR3 loop reads CASSPSGRGSYEQFF. DNA of the CDR3: TGCGCCAGCAGCCCCAGCGGGAGGGGTTCTTATGAGCAGTTCTTC.

V gene TRBV5-4 combines with J gene TRBJ2-2, with 7 bases lining up with TRBD2. In germline, CDR1 is SGHNT, CDR2 YYREEE (reference sequence). V was clipped by 3 bases and J by 3 bases; unmatched bases: 5. CDR3 length equals 15 residues. The CDR3 nucleotides are TGTGCCAGCAGCTATCAGCGGGATCACACCGGGGAGCTGTTTTTT. Its translation is CASSYQRDHTGELFF.

The chain joins TRBV3-1 to TRBJ1-1; D is uncertain. The germline V gene has CDR1 LGHDT and CDR2 YNNKEL (reference sequence). The V gene lost 4 bases and the J gene lost 7 bases, with 10 bases spanning the gap. The CDR3 is 12 amino acids. CDR3 in amino acids: CASSLVLGEAFF. CDR3 sequence (DNA): TGTGCCAGCAGCCTGGTCCTCGGTGAAGCTTTCTTT.

The chain recombines TRBV30 with TRBJ2-1; TRBD2 matches at 8 bases. This CDR3 contains 18 residues. Germline V lookup: CDR1 GTSNPN, CDR2 SVGIG (reference sequence). Trimming took 2 bases from V and 9 from J; bases not matched to a gene: 21. Written as DNA, the CDR3 is TGTGCCTGGAGTAAAAATTTGGGGGGACTAGGAGCGTTCGCTGAGCAGTTCTTC. Translating it yields CAWSKNLGGLGAFAEQFF.

This clonotype was picked up a small number of times. This chain connects TRBV20-1 to TRBJ2-2; 10 bases are shared with TRBD2. Germline CDR1 and CDR2: DFQATT and SNEGSKA (reference sequence). This CDR3 has 16 amino acids. V lost 1 base, J lost 6 bases, and 8 bases stayed unmatched. The CDR3 DNA follows: TGCAGTGCTAGAGTGCCGGGACTAGCGATCTCCGGGGAGCTGTTTTTT. Its translation is CSARVPGLAISGELFF.

This clonotype occurred a few times. The chain recombines TRBV5-4 with TRBJ2-1, with 14 bases identical to TRBD2. V was clipped by 3 bases and J by 9 bases; unmatched bases: 5. The CDR3 contains 15 residues. CDR1 SGHNT and CDR2 YYREEE come from the germline V gene (reference sequence). The DNA of the CDR3 is TGTGCCAGCAGCTCGGGACTAGCGGGAGCTGCTGAGCAGTTCTTC. This encodes CASSSGLAGAAEQFF.

This clonotype was observed a few times. The chain uses TRBV7-9 and TRBJ2-3, with 15 bases identical to TRBD2. Per the germline V gene, CDR1 is SEHNR and CDR2 is FQNEAQ (reference sequence). J was trimmed by 0 bases and V by 9 bases; bases with no gene match: 4. The CDR3 loop spans 16 amino acids. Written as DNA, the CDR3 is TGTGCCAGTGGGACTAGCGGGAGGCTGAGCACAGATACGCAGTATTTT. Translation: CASGTSGRLSTDTQYF.

The chain has TRBV12-5 and TRBJ2-1; the D gene is possibly TRBD1 (5 bases). The CDR3 has 13 amino acids. Germline CDR1 is LGHNT and CDR2 is FRNRAP. Trimming removed 5 bases at V and 5 bases at J, with 10 bases between. The CDR3 is CASGTTENNEQFF. The DNA for the CDR3 is TGTGCTAGTGGTACGACAGAGAACAATGAGCAGTTCTTC.

This chain links TRBV5-6 with TRBJ2-3; 10 nucleotides line up with TRBD2. Germline lookup yields CDR1 SGHDT and CDR2 YYEEEE. The trim removed 2 bases at V and 1 base at J, leaving 10 bases unmatched. This CDR3 comprises 18 residues. DNA of the CDR3: TGTGCCAGCAGCTTAAGGACTAGCGGCCCCGCCGGCACAGATACGCAGTATTTT. It encodes CASSLRTSGPAGTDTQYF.

The V and J genes are TRBV20-1 and TRBJ1-2; D is undetermined. The V and J ends lost 3 bases and 3 bases respectively, with 11 bases between them. From germline, CDR1 is DFQATT and CDR2 SNEGSKA (reference sequence). The CDR3 sequence is 13 residues long. CDR3: CSARPGPDYGYTF. The CDR3 DNA is TGCAGTGCTAGGCCCGGGCCCGACTATGGCTACACCTTC.

The J gene is TRBJ1-4, the V gene TRBV10-3, with D maybe TRBD1 (5 bases). V was shortened by 6 bases and J by 15 bases, with 17 bases between the two germline ends. Per germline, CDR1 ENHRY and CDR2 SYGVKD. CDR3 length equals 12 residues. CDR3 protein: CAISPGRLNLFF. CDR3 nucleotides: TGTGCCATCAGCCCGGGACGGCTTAATTTGTTTTTT.

This clonotype has more than one count but fewer than ten. The chain employs TRBV7-9 and TRBJ2-1; 7 bases align to TRBD1. V was clipped by 5 bases and J by 0 bases; unmatched bases: 7. This CDR3 has 16 amino acids. Per germline, CDR1 SEHNR and CDR2 FQNEAQ (reference sequence). The CDR3 DNA sequence: TGTGCCAGCAGCGTAAACAGGGGTGTCTCCTACAATGAGCAGTTCTTC. Its translation is CASSVNRGVSYNEQFF.

This clonotype was recorded only once. The V gene is TRBV28, the J gene TRBJ1-2; D is undetermined. V lost 7 bases to trimming and J lost 3 bases, with 12 bases between them. Germline V gene data show CDR1 as MDHEN and CDR2 as SYDVKM. There are 13 residues in the CDR3. The CDR3 nucleotides read TGTGCCAGCACCCGTGGGCGGGACTATGGCTACACCTTC. It yields the protein CASTRGRDYGYTF.

This clonotype was recorded a few times. This chain links TRBV7-3 with TRBJ2-5; 9 nucleotides agree with TRBD2. V trimming: 0 bases; J trimming: 2 bases; junction bases outside the gene matches: 1. CDR1 and CDR2 from the germline V gene are SGHTA and FQGTGA. There are 15 residues in the CDR3. In DNA, the CDR3 is TGTGCCAGCAGCTTAACCAGCGGGAGGCAAGAGACCCAGTACTTC. Amino acids: CASSLTSGRQETQYF. The entire variable domain, with the rest obtained from reference TRBV7-3 and TRBJ2-5, is as follows: GAGVSQTPSNKVTEKGKYVELRCDPISGHTALYWYRQSLGQGPEFLIYFQGTGAADDSGLPNDRFFAVRPEGSVSTLKIQRTERGDSAVYLCASSLTSGRQETQYFGPGTRLLVL.

This clonotype has only a few counts. The junction and the germline gene differ at one end; a read error may be behind it. The V gene is TRBV5-1, the J gene TRBJ1-6, with 7 bases matching TRBD1. This CDR3 is built from 15 residues. Germline lookup yields CDR1 SGHRS and CDR2 YFSETQ. The CDR3 DNA follows: TGCGCCAGCAGCTTGGCCGGGACAGAAAATTCACACCTCCACTTT. Its protein product is CASSLAGTENSHLHF.

This clonotype was seen a handful of times. This chain links TRBV19 with TRBJ2-2, with TRBD2 matching over 15 bases. The junction had 15 bases not matched to a gene; V was cut back by 3 bases and J by 1 base. The CDR3 spans 22 residues. Per germline, CDR1 LNHDA and CDR2 SQIVND (reference sequence). The CDR3 reads CASSIRAGPGLAGGRNTGELFF. In DNA, the CDR3 is TGTGCCAGTAGTATCCGCGCCGGGCCGGGACTAGCGGGAGGTCGGAACACCGGGGAGCTGTTTTTT.

The rearrangement uses TRBV5-1 and TRBJ2-7; TRBD1 or TRBD2 may be the D gene (5 bases each). The CDR3 spans 13 residues. Per the germline V gene, CDR1 is SGHRS and CDR2 is YFSETQ. Between the trimmed V and J ends, which lost 3 bases and 12 bases, there was a span of 19 bases. CDR3: CASSWGTSELRYF. In DNA form, the CDR3 reads TGCGCCAGCAGCTGGGGGACGAGCGAACTGCGGTACTTC.

This clonotype was picked up a small number of times. J is TRBJ2-1 and V is TRBV3-1; TRBD1 matches at 8 bases. This CDR3 comprises 13 residues. Trimming took 10 bases from V and 4 from J; bases not matched to a gene: 6. Looked up from germline, CDR1 is LGHDT and CDR2 is YNNKEL (reference sequence). CDR3 coding DNA: TGTGCCACTAACGGACAGGGTTACAATGAGCAGTTCTTC. It translates to CATNGQGYNEQFF.

This clonotype showed up just a few times. The chain links TRBV12-3 or TRBV12-4 to TRBJ2-2, with TRBD1 as a possible D gene (6 bases). Trimming removed 6 bases from V and 2 bases from J, with 13 bases in between. This CDR3 has 15 residues. Here the CDR3 reads CASRAQGINTGELFF. The DNA of the CDR3 is TGTGCCAGCAGGGCCCAGGGGATAAACACCGGGGAGCTGTTTTTT.

This chain's CDR3 is CASSQDWARKHNEQFF. CDR3 DNA sequence: TGCGCCAGCAGCCAAGATTGGGCTAGGAAGCACAATGAGCAGTTCTTC. V gene TRBV4-3 combines with J gene TRBJ2-1; D is unclear. V lost 0 bases to trimming and J lost 5 bases, with 14 bases between them. Germline V gene data show CDR1 as LGHNA and CDR2 as YSLEER. This CDR3 region has 16 residues.

The chain has TRBV7-2 and TRBJ1-2, with no clear D. Germline V gene data show CDR1 as SGHTA and CDR2 as FQGNSA. V lost 3 bases to trimming and J lost 0 bases, with 8 bases between them. This CDR3 has 14 residues. The CDR3, as DNA: TGTGCCAGCAGCTTTCCGAGGGCTAACTATGGCTACACCTTC. Residues: CASSFPRANYGYTF.

This clonotype was seen many times. The chain employs TRBV5-1 and TRBJ2-1, with TRBD2 identical over 8 bases. Losses at the gene ends were 0 bases for V and 6 bases for J; bases not matched to a gene: 5. Germline V gives CDR1 SGHRS, CDR2 YFSETQ. This CDR3 has 15 residues. CDR3 DNA sequence: TGCGCCAGCAGCTTGGAAGGACTAGCTGGCAATGAGCAGTTCTTC. Its protein product is CASSLEGLAGNEQFF.

The chain employs TRBV14 and TRBJ2-7; 7 positions match TRBD1. This CDR3 region has 14 residues. Germline CDR1 SGHDN, CDR2 FVKESK. Unmatched junction bases numbered 5, after V lost 1 base and J lost 5 bases. In nucleotides, the CDR3 is TGTGCCAGCAGCCAAGGACAGGGTTGGAACGAGCAGTACTTC. Its translation: CASSQGQGWNEQYF.